A selection of T cell receptor beta chains follows, all from one sample in a study of blood T cell repertoires in COVID-19. Generated by immunoSEQ multiplex PCR, the TCRdb table keeps only in-frame clones and is missing some. Of some 100,000 clones in the sample, 85% to 90% were seen once. Sequenced material: peripheral blood. All receptors come from a human donor in a cohort sampled during active COVID-19. The CDR3 runs from the conserved cysteine through the conserved F or W. The D gene is left open where the match is weak. Expanded clones are given a class, and other clones once, few, many or no size at all.

cdr3_nt,cdr3_aa,clone_size,j_call,v_call,d_call
TGTGCCAGCAGAAAAACGGAAACTCCAGGGTATAATGAAAAACTGTTTTTT,CASRKTETPGYNEKLFF,-,TRBJ1-4,TRBV21-1,-
TGCGCCAGCAGCTTGGGACAGGTGAACTCCTACAATGAGCAGTTCTTC,CASSLGQVNSYNEQFF,-,TRBJ2-1,TRBV5-1,-
TGTGCCAGCAGCCAAAAGGCAGGGGAACCAGATACGCAGTATTTT,CASSQKAGEPDTQYF,-,TRBJ2-3,TRBV3-1/TRBV3-2,-
TGTGCCTTGGGACAGGGGGTGACTGAAGCTTTCTTT,CALGQGVTEAFF,-,TRBJ1-1,TRBV30,TRBD1
TGCGCCAGCAGCCAAGCCGCTCCGAGGACAGATACGCAGTATTTT,CASSQAAPRTDTQYF,-,TRBJ2-3,TRBV4-3,-
TGCGCCAGCAGCCCCGGGGGGGTAGCAGCCTACAATGAGCAGTTCTTC,CASSPGGVAAYNEQFF,-,TRBJ2-1,TRBV4-1,TRBD2
TGTGCCAGCAGCGTACAGACAGGGGGCGGCGAGCAGTACTTC,CASSVQTGGGEQYF,-,TRBJ2-7,TRBV9,TRBD1
TGCAGCGTAGCGGGAGCGGGCGCCTACAATGAGCAGTTCTTC,CSVAGAGAYNEQFF,-,TRBJ2-1,TRBV29-1,TRBD2
TGTGCCAGCAGCTCCTACCAGGGGGTCACTGAAGCTTTCTTT,CASSSYQGVTEAFF,-,TRBJ1-1,TRBV6-4,TRBD1
TGTGCCAGCAGCTCCCCCCACCCCGGGACCCAGTACTTC,CASSSPHPGTQYF,-,TRBJ2-5,TRBV11-2,-
TGTGCCTGGAGTATAGCGACCCGCGAGCAGTACTTC,CAWSIATREQYF,-,TRBJ2-7,TRBV30,-
TGTGCCAGCAGTTCTCCGGGACAGGGTACATACGAGCAGTACTTC,CASSSPGQGTYEQYF,-,TRBJ2-7,TRBV28,TRBD1
TGTGCCAGTAGCCAGACAGGGGGCGCGGGCAATGAGCAGTTCTTC,CASSQTGGAGNEQFF,-,TRBJ2-1,TRBV19,TRBD1
TGTGCCAGCAGCTTAGACAGTAGCTATGGCTACACCTTC,CASSLDSSYGYTF,-,TRBJ1-2,TRBV7-9,-
TGTGCCAGTAAAGGGACTAGCGGGAGGGTAGGGTACAATGAGCAGTTCTTC,CASKGTSGRVGYNEQFF,-,TRBJ2-1,TRBV19,TRBD2
TGTGCCAGCAGCCAAGTCTCTAGCGGGAATCTAGGAGTGGAAGAGACCCAGTACTTC,CASSQVSSGNLGVEETQYF,-,TRBJ2-5,TRBV4-2,TRBD2
TGTGCCAGCAGCCAAACCGTGGCTAGCAGGGGAATCCAAGAGACCCAGTACTTC,CASSQTVASRGIQETQYF,-,TRBJ2-5,TRBV5-4,-
TGTGCCAGCAGCCTTGCGGGGGGCGTCGAGACCCAGTACTTC,CASSLAGGVETQYF,once,TRBJ2-5,TRBV6-5,TRBD2
TGTGCCAGCAACCTGGGACTAGCGGGAGACGACACCGGGGAGCTGTTTTTT,CASNLGLAGDDTGELFF,-,TRBJ2-2,TRBV2,TRBD2
TGTGCCAGCAGTTCCCTAGACGAGCAGTACTTC,CASSSLDEQYF,-,TRBJ2-7,TRBV28,-
TGTGCCAGCAGCTCCTCCCCGGGTCGGGGCACAGATACGCAGTATTTT,CASSSSPGRGTDTQYF,once,TRBJ2-3,TRBV5-4,-
TGTGCCAGCAGCGTAGTAGTGGGACAGGGGAGGACACTGGTTTTT,CASSVVVGQGRTLVF,-,TRBJ1-1,TRBV9,TRBD1
TGTGCCAGTAGTACCCCCAGGAGGCGGGGGATTTCGAACACCGGGGAGCTGTTTTTT,CASSTPRRRGISNTGELFF,-,TRBJ2-2,TRBV19,TRBD2
TGTGCCAGCAGCCAGGCTACCGTCGAAAAACTGTTTTTT,CASSQATVEKLFF,-,TRBJ1-4,TRBV6-6,-
TGTGCCAGCAGTCCACTAGCGGGGGAGACCCAGTACTTC,CASSPLAGETQYF,-,TRBJ2-5,TRBV13,TRBD2